The source of this T cell receptor (beta chain) is a study of blood T cell repertoires in COVID-19. V shed 8 bases and J shed 4 bases, with 32 bases lying between them. Per germline, CDR1 MDHEN and CDR2 SYDVKM. The CDR3 covers 19 residues. The data were produced by immunoSEQ multiplex PCR, yet TCRdb's version contains in-frame clones alone and is incomplete. This table holds around 58,000 clones, around 93% found once. The TCR was taken from a woman aged 55-69 years with active or convalescent COVID-19. The sample consisted of peripheral blood. The chain has TRBV28 and TRBJ1-2, with D perhaps matching TRBD1 (6 bases). As DNA, the CDR3 is TGTGCCAGCCCCTCATCCCCCCCCGCAGGGGCCTCGACCCCCTATGGCTACACCTTC. Protein product: CASPSSPPAGASTPYGYTF.